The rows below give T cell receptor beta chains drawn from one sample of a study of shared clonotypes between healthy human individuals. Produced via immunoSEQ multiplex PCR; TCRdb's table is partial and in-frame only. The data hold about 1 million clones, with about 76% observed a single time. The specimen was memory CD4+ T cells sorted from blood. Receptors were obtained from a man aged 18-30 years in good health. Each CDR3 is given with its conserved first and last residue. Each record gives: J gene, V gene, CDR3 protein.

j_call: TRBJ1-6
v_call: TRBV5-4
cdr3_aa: CASSLGLTSPLHF

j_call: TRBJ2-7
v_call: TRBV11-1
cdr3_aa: CASSSRQGGLYEQYF

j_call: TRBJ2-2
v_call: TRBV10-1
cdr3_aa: CASSYKSNTGELFF

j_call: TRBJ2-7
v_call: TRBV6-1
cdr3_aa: CASSERSVAYSYEQYF

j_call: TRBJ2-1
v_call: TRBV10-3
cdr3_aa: CAISERGLVGSYNEQFF

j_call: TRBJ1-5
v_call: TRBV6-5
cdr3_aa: CASRYSRDSNQPQHF

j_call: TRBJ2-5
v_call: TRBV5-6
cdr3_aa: CASSLNVKGRETQYF

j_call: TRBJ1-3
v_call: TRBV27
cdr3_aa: CASRSDTFGNTIYF

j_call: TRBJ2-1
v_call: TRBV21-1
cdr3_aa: CASNGLAGSSYNEQFF

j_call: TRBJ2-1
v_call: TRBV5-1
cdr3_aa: CASSSTSGEQFF

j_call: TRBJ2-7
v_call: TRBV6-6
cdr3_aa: CASIERGTYEQYF

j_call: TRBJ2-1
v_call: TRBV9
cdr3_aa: CASSPAPQGGQSEQFF

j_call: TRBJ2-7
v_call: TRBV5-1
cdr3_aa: CASSPVQQGNEQYF

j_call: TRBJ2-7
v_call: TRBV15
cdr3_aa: CATSRAYEQYF

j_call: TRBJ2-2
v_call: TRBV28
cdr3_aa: CASTDTNTGELFF

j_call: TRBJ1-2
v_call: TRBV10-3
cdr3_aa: CAIPGYTF

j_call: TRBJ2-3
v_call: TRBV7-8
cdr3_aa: CASSPGLAGATDTQYF

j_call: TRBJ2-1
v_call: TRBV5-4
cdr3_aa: CASSSLNEQFF

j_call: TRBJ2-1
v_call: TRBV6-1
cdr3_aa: CASSEEVGSPYNEQFF

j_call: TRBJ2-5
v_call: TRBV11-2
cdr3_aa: CASSLDGRLQETQYF

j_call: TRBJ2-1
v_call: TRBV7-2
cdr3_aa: CASSPQKLSGSWNEQFF

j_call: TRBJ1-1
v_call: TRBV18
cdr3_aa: CASSPRTGEAFF